This passage covers 27 T cell receptor beta chains from one sample sequenced in a study of identical twins. MiXCR, applied by TCRdb to the 5' RACE reads, yields one record per CDR3 protein. The sample consists of more than 1.5 million distinct CDR3 sequences, 32% of them appearing once. The sequenced material came from cord blood. The receptors were sampled from a newborn girl in good health.

This chain connects TRBV6-8 to TRBJ2-7, with a possible D match to TRBD1 (6 bases). The V end lost 0 bases, the J end lost 0 bases, and 12 bases lay between the germline ends. The CDR3 totals 16 residues. Germline values: CDR1 MNHGY, CDR2 SAAAGT. The CDR3 coding sequence is TGTGCCAGCAGTTACTCGACAGGCACCCACTCCTACGAGCAGTACTTC. Encoded protein: CASSYSTGTHSYEQYF.

There are a few counts of this clonotype. V gene TRBV3-1 combines with J gene TRBJ2-7, with 7 bases fitting TRBD2. J gave up 3 bases and V 3 bases, and 5 bases lay outside the gene matches. The CDR3 totals 14 residues. CDR1 is LGHDT, CDR2 YNNKEL, per germline (reference sequence). The CDR3 is CASSHTPSGYEQYF. The DNA of the CDR3 is TGTGCCAGCAGCCATACTCCTAGCGGCTACGAGCAGTACTTC.

Turning to this clonotype: The junction and the germline gene differ at one end; a read error may be behind it. The chain recombines TRBV28 with TRBJ1-1; D remains ambiguous. This CDR3 comprises 15 residues. The V gene's germline CDR1 is MDHEN and CDR2 SYDVKM. Here the CDR3 reads CASSLYPGSNTEAFF. In DNA, the CDR3 is TGTGCCAGCAGTTTATACCCGGGGTCTAACACTGAGGCTTTCTTT.

This clonotype occurred a few times. This chain links TRBV20-1 with TRBJ2-7, with 8 bases matching TRBD1. This CDR3 is 15 amino acids long. Trimming took 0 bases from V and 2 from J; bases not matched to a gene: 6. Germline-derived CDR1 and CDR2 are DFQATT and SNEGSKA (reference sequence). The CDR3 here is CSARERQGLTYEQYF. The CDR3 DNA is TGCAGTGCTAGAGAGCGACAGGGGCTAACCTACGAGCAGTACTTC.

This clonotype was seen ten or more times. The CDR3 nucleotides are TGCGCCAGCAGCTTTGGTTACGAAGCTTTCTTT. It yields the protein CASSFGYEAFF. This chain uses TRBV5-1 with TRBJ1-1; D ambiguous. Germline assignment: CDR1 SGHRS and CDR2 YFSETQ. Between the trimmed V and J ends, which lost 2 bases and 8 bases, there was a span of 7 bases. The CDR3 runs to 11 residues.

The table lists this clonotype with a few counts. The rearrangement links TRBV10-3 to TRBJ2-7, with 10 bases fitting TRBD2. V was pared by 3 bases and J by 6 bases, with 5 bases of the junction left unmatched. The CDR3 has 14 amino acids. Germline CDR1 is ENHRY and CDR2 is SYGVKD. Here the CDR3 reads CAISELAGTGEQYF. CDR3 DNA: TGTGCCATCAGTGAACTAGCGGGAACGGGCGAGCAGTACTTC.

A few counts support this clonotype. This rearrangement joins TRBV29-1 to TRBJ2-1; 7 bases map to TRBD2. CDR1 is SQVTM and CDR2 is ANQGSEA in the germline V gene. The CDR3 is 15 residues long. Trimming removed 2 bases from V and 5 bases from J; junction bases left unmatched: 9. CDR3 coding DNA: TGCAGCGTTGAAAGCGGGGTTATAAGGGACAATGAGCAGTTCTTC. Translating it yields CSVESGVIRDNEQFF.

The chain employs TRBV20-1 and TRBJ2-1; TRBD2 aligns across 11 bases. CDR1 DFQATT and CDR2 SNEGSKA come from the germline V gene (reference sequence). The CDR3 covers 13 residues. V shed 2 bases, J shed 13 bases, and the junction held 7 bases outside the gene matches. This CDR3 is CSARLAGGETQFF. CDR3 DNA sequence: TGCAGTGCTAGACTAGCGGGAGGAGAGACCCAGTTCTTC.

This clonotype occurred a few times. The V gene is TRBV6-2 or TRBV6-3, the J gene TRBJ2-1, with TRBD2 identical over 9 bases. From germline, CDR1 is MNHEY and CDR2 SVGEGT. The CDR3 has 16 amino acids. The J segment lost 5 bases and the V segment lost 5 bases, leaving 10 bases of the junction unmatched. CDR3 bases: TGTGCCAGCAGTCCGTATGGGCGGGGGGGGAACAATGAGCAGTTCTTC. This codes for CASSPYGRGGNNEQFF.

This clonotype was seen a few times. The rearrangement joins TRBV11-2 to TRBJ2-7, with D tentatively TRBD1 or TRBD2 (6 bases each). The CDR3 is 19 residues long. Trimming shortened V by 0 bases and J by 3 bases, and 24 bases separated the two germline ends. Per the germline V gene, CDR1 is SGHAT and CDR2 is FQNNGV. The CDR3, as DNA: TGTGCCAGCAGCTTAGATCCGGTTTTCAGGGGTAGCGGATTCTACGAGCAGTACTTC. Encoded protein: CASSLDPVFRGSGFYEQYF.

This chain connects TRBV20-1 to TRBJ1-2, with unresolved D. V was trimmed by 3 bases and J by 4 bases, leaving 12 bases between them. The length of the CDR3 is 13 residues. Per the germline V gene, CDR1 is DFQATT and CDR2 is SNEGSKA (reference sequence). Written as DNA, the CDR3 is TGCAGTGCTAGTGGAGATGGGGTCTATGGCTACACCTTC. Its translation: CSASGDGVYGYTF.

The chain recombines TRBV3-1 with TRBJ2-7; D remains unclear. Germline CDR1 and CDR2: LGHDT and YNNKEL (reference sequence). The CDR3 sequence is 14 residues long. V was cut by 2 bases and J by 0 bases, with 8 bases left in between. CDR3 amino acids: CASSQTLSSYEQYF. The CDR3 DNA follows: TGTGCCAGCAGCCAAACCTTGAGCTCCTACGAGCAGTACTTC.

J is TRBJ2-3 and V is TRBV11-2, with D possibly called TRBD1 or TRBD2 (5 bases each). The CDR3 runs to 15 residues. Germline V lookup: CDR1 SGHAT, CDR2 FQNNGV. Trimming left V 7 bases short and J 4 bases short, with 18 bases between. This CDR3 reads CASTSRDRGADTQYF. In nucleotides, the CDR3 is TGTGCCAGCACCTCTCGGGACCGAGGCGCAGATACGCAGTATTTT.

The gene calls are TRBV10-3 and TRBJ1-1; 8 nucleotides agree with TRBD1. The V segment lost 8 bases and the J segment 0 bases; nucleotides outside the gene matches: 2. Germline V gene sequence: CDR1 ENHRY, CDR2 SYGVKD. CDR3 size: 13 residues. The CDR3 bases are TGTGCCATCGGACAGGGCCTGAACACTGAAGCTTTCTTT. This codes for CAIGQGLNTEAFF.

To note about this clonotype: Its ends do not fully match the called genes, so a read error is possible. This chain joins TRBV9 and TRBJ2-1, with 7 bases identical to TRBD2. Per germline, CDR1 SGDLS and CDR2 YYNGEE. CDR3 length: 16 amino acids. CDR3 nucleotides: TGTGCCGGCAGCGTAGTAGGCGGGGGTCTCGGCAATGAGCAGTTCTTC. Amino acids: CAGSVVGGGLGNEQFF. Full variable domain (rest looked up from reference TRBV9 and TRBJ2-1): DSGVTQTPKHLITATGQRVTLRCSPRSGDLSVYWYQQSLDQGLQFLIQYYNGEERAKGNILERFSAQQFPDLHSELNLSSLELGDSALYFCAGSVVGGGLGNEQFFGPGTRLTVL.

A few counts support this clonotype. This chain joins TRBV12-3 or TRBV12-4 and TRBJ2-5; maybe TRBD1 (5 bases). CDR3 length: 13 residues. Trimming shortened V by 6 bases and J by 1 base, and 9 bases separated the two germline ends. CDR3 protein: CASRRTPQETQYF. The CDR3 DNA is TGTGCCAGCAGGAGGACACCCCAAGAGACCCAGTACTTC.

The gene calls are TRBV9 and TRBJ2-3, with D perhaps TRBD2 (6 bases). Germline V lookup: CDR1 SGDLS, CDR2 YYNGEE. There are 13 residues in the CDR3. V was trimmed by 7 bases and J by 4 bases, leaving 13 bases between them. CDR3 residues: CASRSAGPDTQYF. The CDR3 DNA is TGTGCCAGCCGCTCGGCGGGGCCAGATACGCAGTATTTT. Complete variable domain (other parts from reference TRBV9 and TRBJ2-3): DSGVTQTPKHLITATGQRVTLRCSPRSGDLSVYWYQQSLDQGLQFLIQYYNGEERAKGNILERFSAQQFPDLHSELNLSSLELGDSALYFCASRSAGPDTQYFGPGTRLTVL.

This clonotype was seen at least ten times. This chain uses TRBV7-9 with TRBJ2-7; TRBD2 is a possible D gene (5 bases). From germline, CDR1 is SEHNR and CDR2 FQNEAQ (reference sequence). The germline V and J ends were trimmed by 3 bases and 2 bases, with 5 bases remaining between them. There are 12 residues in the CDR3. CDR3 DNA sequence: TGTGCCAGCAGCTTTAGCGCCTACGAGCAGTACTTC. Residues: CASSFSAYEQYF.

The rearrangement joins TRBV20-1 to TRBJ2-1; TRBD1 matches at 8 bases. The end of the DNA is better explained by TRBJ2-7, so the J call may be wrong. The germline CDR1 and CDR2 sequences are DFQATT and SNEGSKA (reference sequence). The CDR3 covers 16 residues. CDR3 region: CSARSTDRGGYNEQYF. In DNA form, the CDR3 reads TGCAGTGCTAGATCGACAGACAGGGGTGGGTACAATGAGCAGTACTTC.

This clonotype was seen only a few times. V gene TRBV10-2 combines with J gene TRBJ2-1; 7 nucleotides match TRBD2. The CDR3 is made up of 14 amino acids. V lost 6 bases to trimming and J lost 4 bases; unmatched junction nucleotides: 6. CDR1 and CDR2 (germline): WSHSY, SAAADI. CDR3 DNA sequence: TGCGCCAGCAGGGGGGGGGACTTATACAATGAGCAGTTCTTC. It yields the protein CASRGGDLYNEQFF.

The chain links TRBV7-6 to TRBJ1-6, with D hard to call. Looked up from germline, CDR1 is SGHVS and CDR2 is FNYEAQ. Trimming removed 3 bases from V and 1 base from J, with 7 bases in between. CDR3 length: 15 residues. CDR3 sequence: CASSLIGSYNSPLHF. DNA for the CDR3: TGTGCCAGCAGCTTGATAGGGTCCTATAATTCACCCCTCCACTTT.

The chain has TRBV7-9 and TRBJ1-6; 9 positions agree with TRBD1. V dropped 5 bases and J dropped 6; count of bases not matched to a gene: 8. Germline V lookup: CDR1 SEHNR, CDR2 FQNEAQ (reference sequence). CDR3 size: 16 residues. CDR3 nucleotide sequence: TGTGCCAGCAGCCCGGGACAGGGTGGCTTTAATTCACCCCTCCACTTT. Amino acid sequence: CASSPGQGGFNSPLHF.

V gene TRBV2 combines with J gene TRBJ2-1; D unclear. The germline V gene has CDR1 SNHLY and CDR2 FYNNEI. V was shortened by 4 bases and J by 7 bases, with 8 bases between the two germline ends. The CDR3 spans 12 residues. This CDR3 is CASSVRDNEQFF. The CDR3, as DNA: TGTGCCAGCAGTGTTCGAGATAATGAGCAGTTCTTC.

This clonotype was seen a few times. This sequence joins TRBV5-1 and TRBJ2-5, with a weak D call TRBD2 (5 bases). This CDR3 region has 16 residues. From germline, CDR1 is SGHRS and CDR2 YFSETQ. V gave up 1 base and J gave up 8 bases, with 21 bases separating them. The CDR3 is CASSLFSYAIGGTQYF. In DNA, the CDR3 is TGCGCCAGCAGCTTGTTTAGCTACGCCATTGGAGGAACCCAGTACTTC.

In this sample, this clonotype turned up many times. V gene TRBV6-1 combines with J gene TRBJ2-1; D possibly matches TRBD1 or TRBD2 (6 bases each). The CDR3 extends over 12 amino acids. Germline CDR1 and CDR2: MNHNS and SASEGT. The ends were cut back, 8 bases at V and 5 bases at J, with 10 bases in the middle. The CDR3 coding sequence is TGTGCCAGCCGGAGGGGGAACAATGAGCAGTTCTTC. Its translation is CASRRGNNEQFF.

The CDR3 DNA reads TGTGCCAGCAGCCAAACGGACAGATACTATGGCTACACCTTC. Protein: CASSQTDRYYGYTF. The chain recombines TRBV28 with TRBJ1-2; perhaps TRBD1 as D (6 bases). V lost 6 bases to trimming and J lost 3 bases, with 14 bases between them. The CDR3 runs 14 residues. CDR1 is MDHEN, CDR2 SYDVKM, per germline.

The sample holds many counts of this clonotype. V gene TRBV28 combines with J gene TRBJ2-1; 9 nucleotides line up with TRBD2. V shed 7 bases, J shed 3 bases, and the junction held 10 bases outside the gene matches. The CDR3 length is 16 residues. Germline CDR1 reads MDHEN; CDR2 reads SYDVKM. CDR3 sequence reads: CASTLSGSGFYNEQFF. In DNA, the CDR3 is TGTGCCAGCACCCTTAGCGGGAGCGGATTCTACAATGAGCAGTTCTTC.